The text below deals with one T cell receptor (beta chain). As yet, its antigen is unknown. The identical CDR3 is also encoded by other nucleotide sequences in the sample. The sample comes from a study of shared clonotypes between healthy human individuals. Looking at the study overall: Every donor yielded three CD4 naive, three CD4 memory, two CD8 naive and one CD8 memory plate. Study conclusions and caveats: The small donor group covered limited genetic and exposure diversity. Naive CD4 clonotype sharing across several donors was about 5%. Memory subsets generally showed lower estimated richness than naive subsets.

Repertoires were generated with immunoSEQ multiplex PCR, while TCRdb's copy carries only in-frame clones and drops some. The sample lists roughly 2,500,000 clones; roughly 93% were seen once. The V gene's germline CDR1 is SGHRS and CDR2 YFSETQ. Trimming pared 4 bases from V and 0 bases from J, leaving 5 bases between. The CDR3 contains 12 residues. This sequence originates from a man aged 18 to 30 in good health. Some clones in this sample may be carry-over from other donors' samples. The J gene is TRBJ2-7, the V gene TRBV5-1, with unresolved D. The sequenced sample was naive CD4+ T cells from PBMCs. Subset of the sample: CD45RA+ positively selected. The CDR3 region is CASSRPSYEQYF. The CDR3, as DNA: TGCGCCAGCAGCCGGCCCTCCTACGAGCAGTACTTC. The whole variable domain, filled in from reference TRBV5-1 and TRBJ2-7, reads KAGVTQTPRYLIKTRGQQVTLSCSPISGHRSVSWYQQTPGQGLQFLFEYFSETQRNKGNFPGRFSGRQFSNSRSEMNVSTLELGDSALYLCASSRPSYEQYFGPGTRLTVT.